The clone carrying this T cell receptor beta chain has more than one count but fewer than ten. The V gene's germline CDR1 is SGHNT and CDR2 YYREEE (reference sequence). The CDR3 runs 15 residues. With 3 bases removed from V and 5 bases from J, the gap between germline ends came to 17 bases. In the original workflow: Estimation of nucleated cell counts was performed using reference gene primer amplification. Some clones are missing from TCRdb's copy, which holds only in-frame ones; the method was immunoSEQ multiplex PCR. D and trimming were read from the DNA, whereas the V and J calls and clone size are those reported in that table. The sample has approximately 250,000 clones; 70% to 90% are singletons. Those who participated ranged in age from 18 to 89 years and resided in roughly 26 US areas. The sample belongs to a study of blood T cell repertoires in COVID-19. Study summary: Two negative PCRs, clearance, or symptom resolution were required of recovered Cohort 3 donors.

The TCR was taken from a woman aged 55-69 years in a cohort exposed to, infected with or recovered from COVID-19 (not recorded which). The sequenced sample was PBMCs or T cells enriched from blood (not recorded which). V is TRBV5-4 and J is TRBJ2-5; tentative D call: TRBD2 (6 bases). CDR3 sequence: CASSSGGRGMETQYF. In DNA, the CDR3 is TGTGCCAGCAGCTCAGGAGGGCGAGGGATGGAGACCCAGTACTTC.